This TCR beta chain was profiled in a study of shared clonotypes between healthy human individuals. This clone is a singleton in its sample. The same CDR3 arises from other DNA sequences in this sample as well. Naive CD8 cells lacked CD45RO, underwent positive selection for CCR7 and left out terminally differentiated effector memory CD45RA+ cells. The data were produced by immunoSEQ multiplex PCR, yet TCRdb's version contains in-frame clones alone and is incomplete. The table lists 1.5 million to 2.5 million clones, roughly 95% of them singletons. CDR1 and CDR2 (germline): LGHNA, YSLEER. The CDR3 consists of 14 residues. V lost 1 base, J lost 3 bases, and 10 bases lay in between.

Sequencing used naive CD8+ T cells sorted from blood. The chain joins TRBV4-3 to TRBJ2-7; D call uncertain. The TCR originated in a man aged 18-30 years in good health. The CDR3 DNA follows: TGCGCCAGCAGCCAAGGTCCTGGGGTCTACGAGCAGTACTTC. It codes for CASSQGPGVYEQYF.